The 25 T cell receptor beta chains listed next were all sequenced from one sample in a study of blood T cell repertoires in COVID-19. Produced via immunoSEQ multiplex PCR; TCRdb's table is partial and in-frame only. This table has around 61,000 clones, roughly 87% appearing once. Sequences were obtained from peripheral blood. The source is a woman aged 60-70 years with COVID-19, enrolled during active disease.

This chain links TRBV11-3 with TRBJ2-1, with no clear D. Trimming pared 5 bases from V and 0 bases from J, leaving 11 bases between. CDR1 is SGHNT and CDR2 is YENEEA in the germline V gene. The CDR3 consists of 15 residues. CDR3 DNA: TGTGCCAGCAGCCCGACAAGGTTCTCCTACAATGAGCAGTTCTTC. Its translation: CASSPTRFSYNEQFF.

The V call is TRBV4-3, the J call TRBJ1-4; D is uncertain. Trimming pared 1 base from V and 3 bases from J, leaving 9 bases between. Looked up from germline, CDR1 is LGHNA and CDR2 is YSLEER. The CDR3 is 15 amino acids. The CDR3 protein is CASSQGYSSNEKLFF. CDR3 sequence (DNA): TGCGCCAGCAGCCAAGGGTACAGCTCTAATGAAAAACTGTTTTTT.

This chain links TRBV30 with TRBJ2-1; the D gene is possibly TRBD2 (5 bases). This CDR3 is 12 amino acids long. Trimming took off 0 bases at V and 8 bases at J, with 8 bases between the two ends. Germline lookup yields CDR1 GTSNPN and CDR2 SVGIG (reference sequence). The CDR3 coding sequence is TGTGCCTGGAGTGTGGCGGGCGATGAGCAGTTCTTC. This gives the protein CAWSVAGDEQFF.

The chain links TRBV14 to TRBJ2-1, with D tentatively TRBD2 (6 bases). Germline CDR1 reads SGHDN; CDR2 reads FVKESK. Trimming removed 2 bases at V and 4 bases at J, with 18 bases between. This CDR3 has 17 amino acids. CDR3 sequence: CASSQYGGVSGYNEQFF. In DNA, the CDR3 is TGTGCCAGCAGCCAATATGGGGGTGTTAGCGGTTACAATGAGCAGTTCTTC.

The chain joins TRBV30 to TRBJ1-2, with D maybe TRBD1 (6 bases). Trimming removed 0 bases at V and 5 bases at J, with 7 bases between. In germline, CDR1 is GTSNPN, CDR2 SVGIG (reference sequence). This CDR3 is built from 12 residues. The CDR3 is CAWSVGGYGYTF. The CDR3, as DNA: TGTGCCTGGAGTGTAGGGGGTTATGGCTACACCTTC.

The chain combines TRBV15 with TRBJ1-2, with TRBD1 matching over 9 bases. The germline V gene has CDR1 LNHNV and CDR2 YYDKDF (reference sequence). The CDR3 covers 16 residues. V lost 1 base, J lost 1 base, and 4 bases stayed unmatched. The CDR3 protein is CATSRGKTGGNYGYTF. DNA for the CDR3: TGTGCCACCAGCAGAGGGAAGACAGGGGGTAACTATGGCTACACCTTC.

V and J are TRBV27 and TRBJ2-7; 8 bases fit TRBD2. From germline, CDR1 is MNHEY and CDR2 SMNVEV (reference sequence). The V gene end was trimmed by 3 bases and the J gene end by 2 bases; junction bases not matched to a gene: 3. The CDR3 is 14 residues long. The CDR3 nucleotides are TGTGCCAGCAGTTTTACTAGCGGAGCCTACGAGCAGTACTTC. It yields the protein CASSFTSGAYEQYF.

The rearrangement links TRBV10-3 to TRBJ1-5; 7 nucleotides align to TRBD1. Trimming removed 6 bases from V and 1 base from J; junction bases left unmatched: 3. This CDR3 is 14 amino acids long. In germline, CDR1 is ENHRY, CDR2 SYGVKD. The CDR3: CAISGDRSNQPQHF. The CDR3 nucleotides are TGTGCCATCAGCGGGGACAGAAGCAATCAGCCCCAGCATTTT.

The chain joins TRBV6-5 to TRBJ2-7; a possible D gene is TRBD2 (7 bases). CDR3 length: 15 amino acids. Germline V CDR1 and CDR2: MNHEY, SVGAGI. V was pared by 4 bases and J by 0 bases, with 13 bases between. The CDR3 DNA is TGTGCCAGCAGTTTCGGGGGGACAAACTCCTACGAGCAGTACTTC. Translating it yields CASSFGGTNSYEQYF.

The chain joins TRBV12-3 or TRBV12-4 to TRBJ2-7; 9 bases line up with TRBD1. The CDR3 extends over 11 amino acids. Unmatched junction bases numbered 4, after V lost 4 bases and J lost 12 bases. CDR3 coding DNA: TGTGCCAGCAGTTCAGGACAGGGGTCGTACTTC. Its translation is CASSSGQGSYF.

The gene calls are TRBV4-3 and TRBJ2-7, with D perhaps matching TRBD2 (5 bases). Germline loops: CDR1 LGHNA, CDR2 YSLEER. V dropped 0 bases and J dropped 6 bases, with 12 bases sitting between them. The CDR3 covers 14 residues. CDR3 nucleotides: TGCGCCAGCAGCCAAGATCTCGGGGTGACCGAGCAGTACTTC. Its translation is CASSQDLGVTEQYF.

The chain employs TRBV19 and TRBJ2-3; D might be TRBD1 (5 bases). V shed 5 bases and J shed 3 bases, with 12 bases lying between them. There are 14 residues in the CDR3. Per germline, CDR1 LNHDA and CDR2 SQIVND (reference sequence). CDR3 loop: CASSGWQGTDTQYF. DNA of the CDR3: TGTGCCAGTAGTGGGTGGCAGGGAACAGATACGCAGTATTTT. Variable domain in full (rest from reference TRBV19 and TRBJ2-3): DGGITQSPKYLFRKEGQNVTLSCEQNLNHDAMYWYRQDPGQGLRLIYYSQIVNDFQKGDIAEGYSVSREKKESFPLTVTSAQKNPTAFYLCASSGWQGTDTQYFGPGTRLTVL.

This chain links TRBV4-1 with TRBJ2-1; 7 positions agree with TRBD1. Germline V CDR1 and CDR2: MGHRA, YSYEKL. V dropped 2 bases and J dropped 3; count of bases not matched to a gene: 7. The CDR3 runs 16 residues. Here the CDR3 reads CASSQSGTVIYNEQFF. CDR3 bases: TGCGCCAGCAGCCAATCCGGGACAGTCATCTACAATGAGCAGTTCTTC.

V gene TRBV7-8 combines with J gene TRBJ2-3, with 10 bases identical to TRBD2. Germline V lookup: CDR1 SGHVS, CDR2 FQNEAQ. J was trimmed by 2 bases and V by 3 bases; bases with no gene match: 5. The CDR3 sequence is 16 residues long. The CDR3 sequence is CASSLVAGGLTDTQYF. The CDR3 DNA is TGTGCCAGCAGCTTGGTAGCGGGGGGACTCACAGATACGCAGTATTTT.

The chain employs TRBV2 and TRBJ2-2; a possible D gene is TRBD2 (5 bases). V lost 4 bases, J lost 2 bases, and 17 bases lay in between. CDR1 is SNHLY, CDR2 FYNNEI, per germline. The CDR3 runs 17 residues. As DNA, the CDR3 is TGTGCCAGCAGTGGAGGGAGTAGGGCGGCTAACACCGGGGAGCTGTTTTTT. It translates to CASSGGSRAANTGELFF. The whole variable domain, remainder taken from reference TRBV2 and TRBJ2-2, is EPEVTQTPSHQVTQMGQEVILRCVPISNHLYFYWYRQILGQKVEFLVSFYNNEISEKSEIFDDQFSVERPDGSNFTLKIRSTKLEDSAMYFCASSGGSRAANTGELFFGEGSRLTVL.

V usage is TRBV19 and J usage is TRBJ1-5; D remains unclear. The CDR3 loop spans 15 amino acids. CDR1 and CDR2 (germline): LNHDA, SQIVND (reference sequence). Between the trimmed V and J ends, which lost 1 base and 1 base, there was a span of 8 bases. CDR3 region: CASSIGRSSNQPQHF. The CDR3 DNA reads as TGTGCCAGTAGTATAGGCAGATCGAGCAATCAGCCCCAGCATTTT.

CDR3: CASSRGQGGDSPLHF. DNA of the CDR3: TGCGCCAGCTCCCGCGGTCAGGGTGGAGATTCACCCCTCCACTTT. J is TRBJ1-6 and V is TRBV5-1, with a possible D match to TRBD1 (5 bases). V was pared by 7 bases and J by 8 bases, with 19 bases between. The V gene's germline CDR1 is SGHRS and CDR2 YFSETQ. The CDR3 is made up of 15 amino acids. Full variable domain (missing parts from reference TRBV5-1 and TRBJ1-6): KAGVTQTPRYLIKTRGQQVTLSCSPISGHRSVSWYQQTPGQGLQFLFEYFSETQRNKGNFPGRFSGRQFSNSRSEMNVSTLELGDSALYLCASSRGQGGDSPLHFGNGTRLTVT.

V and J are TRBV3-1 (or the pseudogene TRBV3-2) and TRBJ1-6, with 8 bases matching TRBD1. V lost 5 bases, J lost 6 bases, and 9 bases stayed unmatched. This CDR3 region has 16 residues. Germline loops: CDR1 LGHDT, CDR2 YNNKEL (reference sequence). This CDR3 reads CASSFFSGGGNSPLHF. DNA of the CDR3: TGTGCCAGCAGCTTCTTCTCAGGGGGCGGTAATTCACCCCTCCACTTT.

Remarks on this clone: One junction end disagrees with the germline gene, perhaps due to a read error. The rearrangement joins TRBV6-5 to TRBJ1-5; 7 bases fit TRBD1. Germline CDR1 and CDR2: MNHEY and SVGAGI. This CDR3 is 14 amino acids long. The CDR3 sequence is CASREHRGNRPQHF. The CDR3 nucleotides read TGTGCCAGCAGGGAGCACAGGGGAAATCGGCCCCAGCATTTT.

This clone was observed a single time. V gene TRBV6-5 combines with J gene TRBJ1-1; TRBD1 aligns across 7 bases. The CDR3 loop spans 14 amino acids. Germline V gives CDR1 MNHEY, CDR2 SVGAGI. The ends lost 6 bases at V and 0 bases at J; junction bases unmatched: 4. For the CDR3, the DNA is TGTGCCAGCAGAAGGGACAGCATGAACACTGAAGCTTTCTTT. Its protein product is CASRRDSMNTEAFF.

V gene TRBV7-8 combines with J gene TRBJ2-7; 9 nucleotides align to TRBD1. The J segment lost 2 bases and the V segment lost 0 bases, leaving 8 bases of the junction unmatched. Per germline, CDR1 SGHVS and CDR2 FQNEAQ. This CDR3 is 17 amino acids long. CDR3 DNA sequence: TGTGCCAGCAGCTTAGCTCGGTTGGGGGACAGGGCCTACGAGCAGTACTTC. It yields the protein CASSLARLGDRAYEQYF.

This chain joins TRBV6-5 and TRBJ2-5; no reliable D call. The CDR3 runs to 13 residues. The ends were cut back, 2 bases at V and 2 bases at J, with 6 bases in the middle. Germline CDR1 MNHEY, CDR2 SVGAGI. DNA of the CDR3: TGTGCCAGCAGTTACGGGCCACAAGAGACCCAGTACTTC. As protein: CASSYGPQETQYF.

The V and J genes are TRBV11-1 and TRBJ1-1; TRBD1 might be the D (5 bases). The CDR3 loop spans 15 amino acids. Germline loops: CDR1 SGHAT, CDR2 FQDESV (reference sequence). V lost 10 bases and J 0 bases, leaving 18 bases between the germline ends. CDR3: CATQGLRAMNTEAFF. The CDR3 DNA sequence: TGTGCCACCCAGGGCCTACGGGCTATGAACACTGAAGCTTTCTTT.

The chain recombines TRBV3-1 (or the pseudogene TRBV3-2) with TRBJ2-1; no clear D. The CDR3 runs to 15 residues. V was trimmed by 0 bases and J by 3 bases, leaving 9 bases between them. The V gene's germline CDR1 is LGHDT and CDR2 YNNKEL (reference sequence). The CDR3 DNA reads TGTGCCAGCAGCCAAGACCAGGCGTTCTACAATGAGCAGTTCTTC. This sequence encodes CASSQDQAFYNEQFF.

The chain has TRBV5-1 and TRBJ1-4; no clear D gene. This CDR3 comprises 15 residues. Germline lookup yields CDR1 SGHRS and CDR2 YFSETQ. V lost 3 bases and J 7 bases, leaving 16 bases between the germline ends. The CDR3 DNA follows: TGCGCCAGCAGCTCCTTCGGGGAATGGGGTGAAAAACTGTTTTTT. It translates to CASSSFGEWGEKLFF.